Presented here are 28 T cell receptor beta chains from one specimen sequenced in a study of response to subunit inactivated influenza vaccine. TCRdb reprocessed the RT-PCR reads via MiXCR and lists one record per CDR3 protein. There are under 800,000 distinct CDR3 sequences in the sample; roughly 14% occur only once, and less than 9% lies in the top ten. Sequenced material: PBMCs from blood, taken roughly 2 weeks before vaccination. These receptor sequences come from a man aged 50 to 60 who received an inactivated influenza vaccine.

In its sample, this clonotype was seen a few times. The V gene is TRBV6-2 or TRBV6-3, the J gene TRBJ2-5; 9 bases are shared with TRBD2. J gave up 7 bases and V 6 bases, and 18 bases lay outside the gene matches. The CDR3 runs 17 residues. Germline assignment: CDR1 MNHEY and CDR2 SVGEGT. The CDR3 spells CASRRGVAGVYGGTQYF. The CDR3 DNA follows: TGTGCCAGCAGGCGCGGGGTAGCGGGAGTTTATGGTGGGACCCAGTACTTC.

This chain joins TRBV3-1 and TRBJ1-3; D is possibly TRBD1 (5 bases). Trimming cost V 4 bases and J 0 bases, with 13 bases left between them. Germline assignment: CDR1 LGHDT and CDR2 YNNKEL (reference sequence). The CDR3 has 16 amino acids. The CDR3 DNA is TGTGCCAGCAGCCCCTCCGGGACGGTCTCTGGAAACACCATATATTTT. This gives the protein CASSPSGTVSGNTIYF.

Only a few counts were recorded for this clonotype. This chain connects TRBV7-6 to TRBJ2-1; the match to TRBD2 covers 14 bases. V dropped 5 bases and J dropped 9; count of bases not matched to a gene: 6. Looked up from germline, CDR1 is SGHVS and CDR2 is FNYEAQ. The CDR3 has 15 amino acids. CDR3 DNA: TGTGCCAGCAGCGCTGGGACTAGCGGGAGTGCTGAGCAGTTCTTC. This sequence encodes CASSAGTSGSAEQFF.

The V gene is TRBV4-1, the J gene TRBJ2-3; the match to TRBD1 covers 10 bases. The ends lost 3 bases at V and 4 bases at J; junction bases unmatched: 4. Germline assignment: CDR1 MGHRA and CDR2 YSYEKL. The CDR3 has 15 amino acids. The CDR3, as DNA: TGCGCCAGCAGCCAGGACAGGGGGAGCGCAGATACGCAGTATTTT. The encoded protein is CASSQDRGSADTQYF.

The gene calls are TRBV9 and TRBJ2-1, with TRBD2 as a possible D gene (6 bases). The length of the CDR3 is 16 residues. The germline CDR1 and CDR2 sequences are SGDLS and YYNGEE. Between the trimmed V and J ends, which lost 1 base and 9 bases, there was a span of 20 bases. The CDR3 DNA follows: TGTGCCAGCAGCGTAAGACCCTCGTGGGGGGTCCGTGAGCAGTTCTTC. This encodes CASSVRPSWGVREQFF.

Only a few counts were recorded for this clonotype. The chain joins TRBV10-3 to TRBJ2-5; D not resolved. The V end was cut by 10 bases, the J end by 0 bases, with 15 bases between. Germline CDR1 is ENHRY and CDR2 is SYGVKD. The CDR3 is 14 amino acids. CDR3 nucleotides: TGTGCCACTCGGGCCCCCCCGTACCAAGAGACCCAGTACTTC. Translating gives CATRAPPYQETQYF.

This clonotype was seen ten or more times. V and J are TRBV6-1 and TRBJ1-6; 7 bases line up with TRBD1. Trimming removed 2 bases from V and 10 bases from J; junction bases left unmatched: 5. This CDR3 comprises 14 residues. Per the germline V gene, CDR1 is MNHNS and CDR2 is SASEGT. The CDR3 protein is CASSETGEGSPLHF. As DNA, the CDR3 is TGTGCCAGCAGTGAAACAGGGGAGGGCTCACCCCTCCACTTT.

This clonotype turned up a few times. This chain joins TRBV10-2 and TRBJ1-6; 10 bases match TRBD1. Germline V gives CDR1 WSHSY, CDR2 SAAADI. The CDR3 is made up of 15 amino acids. J lost 5 bases, V lost 6 bases, and 4 bases had no gene match. The CDR3 DNA sequence: TGCGCCAGCAGAGCGACAGGGGGCAATAATTCACCCCTCCACTTT. Encoded protein: CASRATGGNNSPLHF.

This clonotype was picked up a small number of times. The gene calls are TRBV12-3 or TRBV12-4 and TRBJ2-2; 11 nucleotides align to TRBD2. The CDR3 sequence is 16 residues long. The J segment lost 1 base and the V segment lost 6 bases, leaving 4 bases of the junction unmatched. Here the CDR3 DNA reads TGTGCCAGCAGCCCTACTAGCGGGGGGAACACCGGGGAGCTGTTTTTT. Translating gives CASSPTSGGNTGELFF.

This clonotype appeared a few times. V usage is TRBV7-3 and J usage is TRBJ2-7; no firm D call. CDR3 length: 13 amino acids. The V gene lost 3 bases and the J gene lost 7 bases, with 13 bases spanning the gap. In germline, CDR1 is SGHTA, CDR2 FQGTGA. CDR3 nucleotides: TGTGCCAGCAGCTTCGGCCCTCTGGGGGAGCAGTACTTC. Amino acid sequence: CASSFGPLGEQYF.

The chain links TRBV20-1 to TRBJ2-7; 10 nucleotides line up with TRBD2. The CDR3 extends over 13 amino acids. Per the germline V gene, CDR1 is DFQATT and CDR2 is SNEGSKA (reference sequence). The CDR3 nucleotides read TGCAGCAAGCGGGGGGGCCTAGGTTACGAGCAGTACTTC. This gives the protein CSKRGGLGYEQYF.

The chain is built from TRBV28 and TRBJ2-7; D may match TRBD1 or TRBD2 (5 bases each). The CDR3 length is 13 residues. The V gene's germline CDR1 is MDHEN and CDR2 SYDVKM. Trimming removed 6 bases from V and 5 bases from J, with 14 bases in between. This CDR3 reads CASSPPGRDEQYF. In DNA form, the CDR3 reads TGTGCCAGCAGCCCCCCGGGGCGAGACGAGCAGTACTTC.

The genes are TRBV7-2 and TRBJ1-2; D is possibly TRBD1 (5 bases). The germline gives CDR1 SGHTA, CDR2 FQGNSA. The CDR3 spans 14 residues. V dropped 3 bases and J dropped 4 bases, with 12 bases sitting between them. The chain's CDR3 is CASSFSRGGYGYTF. The CDR3 coding sequence is TGTGCCAGCAGCTTCAGTAGGGGCGGCTATGGCTACACCTTC.

The chain joins TRBV20-1 to TRBJ2-7, with unresolved D. This CDR3 has 17 residues. Germline assignment: CDR1 DFQATT and CDR2 SNEGSKA (reference sequence). Trimming took 0 bases from V and 1 from J, leaving 19 bases between them. For the CDR3, the DNA is TGCAGTGCTAGAGATTCGGGCCGACGACTCGGATCCTACGAGCAGTACTTC. Amino acids: CSARDSGRRLGSYEQYF.

This clonotype was observed a few times. The chain recombines TRBV9 with TRBJ1-6; perhaps TRBD1 as D (6 bases). This CDR3 has 15 amino acids. Germline CDR1 is SGDLS and CDR2 is YYNGEE. Trimming removed 0 bases at V and 6 bases at J, with 10 bases between. CDR3 in DNA: TGTGCCAGCAGCGTAGATGGGGGGCCTAATTCACCCCTCCACTTT. Translating gives CASSVDGGPNSPLHF.

The chain uses TRBV7-2 and TRBJ2-7, with D possibly TRBD1 on 7 matching bases. The CDR3 runs 16 residues. Germline V gene sequence: CDR1 SGHTA, CDR2 FQGNSA. The V and J ends lost 7 bases and 1 base respectively, with 20 bases between them. Here the CDR3 reads CASNPGGRGGSYEQYF. CDR3 bases: TGTGCCAGCAACCCAGGGGGGCGGGGAGGTTCCTACGAGCAGTACTTC.

This chain links TRBV20-1 with TRBJ1-5; D not certain. V was shortened by 0 bases and J by 0 bases, with 21 bases between the two germline ends. The CDR3 consists of 19 residues. Germline V CDR1 and CDR2: DFQATT, SNEGSKA (reference sequence). The CDR3 loop is CSARDVLAVHLNSNQPQHF. The CDR3 DNA reads TGCAGTGCTAGAGATGTTTTGGCAGTGCATTTAAATAGCAATCAGCCCCAGCATTTT.

This clonotype was seen ten or more times. This chain links TRBV3-1 with TRBJ2-1; a weak D match, TRBD2 (6 bases). CDR3 size: 17 residues. Trimming shortened V by 4 bases and J by 9 bases, and 25 bases separated the two germline ends. Germline loops: CDR1 LGHDT, CDR2 YNNKEL (reference sequence). The chain's CDR3 is CASSPVETRSRGSEQFF. CDR3 DNA sequence: TGTGCCAGCAGCCCAGTTGAGACTAGGTCGAGAGGCAGTGAGCAGTTCTTC.

The chain is built from TRBV20-1 and TRBJ2-5, with a possible D match to TRBD2 (6 bases). The CDR3 is 15 residues long. The V end was cut by 7 bases, the J end by 3 bases, with 21 bases between. Looked up from germline, CDR1 is DFQATT and CDR2 is SNEGSKA (reference sequence). The DNA of the CDR3 is TGCAGTGGTCAGCCGGGACTCACCCTGGAAGAGACCCAGTACTTC. This sequence encodes CSGQPGLTLEETQYF.

This clonotype was seen many times. V usage is TRBV27 and J usage is TRBJ1-1; 8 bases are shared with TRBD1. J lost 1 base, V lost 0 bases, and 19 bases had no gene match. Germline V gene sequence: CDR1 MNHEY, CDR2 SMNVEV (reference sequence). The CDR3 consists of 21 residues. The CDR3 here is CASSLSFGGQGARGRNTEAFF. Written as DNA, the CDR3 is TGTGCCAGCAGTTTATCATTTGGGGGCCAGGGGGCGCGGGGGAGGAACACTGAAGCTTTCTTT.

This clonotype was recorded a few times. V is TRBV7-9 and J is TRBJ1-2; D not certain. CDR1 is SEHNR, CDR2 FQNEAQ, per germline (reference sequence). The CDR3 sequence is 13 residues long. V was cut by 1 base and J by 4 bases, with 7 bases left in between. The CDR3 reads CASSLDVFYGYTF. The CDR3 DNA reads as TGTGCCAGCAGCTTAGATGTTTTCTATGGCTACACCTTC. The variable domain in full, with the rest retrieved from reference TRBV7-9 and TRBJ1-2, is DTGVSQNPRHKITKRGQNVTFRCDPISEHNRLYWYRQTLGQGPEFLTYFQNEAQLEKSRLLSDRFSAERPKGSFSTLEIQRTEQGDSAMYLCASSLDVFYGYTFGSGTRLTVV.

This clonotype has ten or more counts. The genes are TRBV20-1 and TRBJ2-1, with 9 positions matching TRBD2. The germline CDR1 and CDR2 sequences are DFQATT and SNEGSKA (reference sequence). This CDR3 is built from 15 residues. V dropped 6 bases and J dropped 4; count of bases not matched to a gene: 10. This CDR3 is CSARRQRGEYNEQFF. Written as DNA, the CDR3 is TGCAGTGCCCGGCGCCAGCGGGGGGAATACAATGAGCAGTTCTTC.

This clonotype was seen only a few times. The V gene is TRBV7-9, the J gene TRBJ2-4; D remains unclear. CDR1 is SEHNR and CDR2 is FQNEAQ in the germline V gene (reference sequence). The V end lost 1 base, the J end lost 9 bases, and 16 bases lay between the germline ends. This CDR3 spans 15 amino acids. The CDR3 sequence is CASSLDNTASGIQYF. DNA of the CDR3: TGTGCCAGCAGCTTAGACAATACGGCCTCGGGCATTCAGTACTTC.

This chain links TRBV29-1 with TRBJ2-1; D perhaps matches TRBD2 (6 bases). Germline V gene sequence: CDR1 SQVTM, CDR2 ANQGSEA. The V end lost 6 bases, the J end lost 13 bases, and 16 bases lay between the germline ends. The CDR3 totals 11 residues. In DNA form, the CDR3 reads TGCAGCGTCGCACACTCTAGCGTACAGTTCTTC. It codes for CSVAHSSVQFF.

This clonotype has just a few counts. The chain couples TRBV30 to TRBJ2-2, with a possible D match to TRBD2 (6 bases). Trimming took 5 bases from V and 6 from J, leaving 13 bases between them. The CDR3 sequence is 13 residues long. CDR1 and CDR2 (germline): GTSNPN, SVGIG (reference sequence). The CDR3 sequence: CAWSPWGAGELFF. The CDR3 coding sequence is TGTGCCTGGTCGCCATGGGGGGCCGGGGAGCTGTTTTTT. The variable domain in full, completed from reference TRBV30 and TRBJ2-2, reads SQTIHQWPATLVQPVGSPLSLECTVEGTSNPNLYWYRQAAGRGLQLLFYSVGIGQISSEVPQNLSASRPQDRQFILSSKKLLLSDSGFYLCAWSPWGAGELFFGEGSRLTVL.

V gene TRBV20-1 combines with J gene TRBJ2-7; perhaps TRBD1 as D (5 bases). CDR1 is DFQATT and CDR2 is SNEGSKA in the germline V gene (reference sequence). This CDR3 contains 12 residues. Trimming cost V 4 bases and J 5 bases, with 12 bases left between them. The CDR3 sequence is CSATRALDEQYF. The CDR3 region has the DNA TGCAGTGCTACCAGGGCCTTGGACGAGCAGTACTTC.

This clonotype was detected only a few times. The V gene is TRBV10-3, the J gene TRBJ1-2, with no clear D. The germline V gene encodes CDR1 ENHRY and CDR2 SYGVKD. The CDR3 runs to 14 residues. The ends were cut back, 6 bases at V and 0 bases at J, with 11 bases in the middle. This CDR3 reads CAIRADIANYGYTF. The CDR3 coding sequence is TGTGCCATCAGGGCTGACATTGCTAACTATGGCTACACCTTC.

This clonotype was detected many times. The rearrangement uses TRBV25-1 and TRBJ2-7; the D is unclear. There are 14 residues in the CDR3. Germline lookup yields CDR1 MGHDK and CDR2 SYGVNS. With 4 bases removed from V and 2 bases from J, the gap between germline ends came to 12 bases. The CDR3 reads CASSVEDGAYEQYF. CDR3 bases: TGTGCCAGCAGTGTAGAGGACGGAGCCTACGAGCAGTACTTC.